The rows below give T cell receptor beta chains drawn from one sample of a study of beta chain features in type 1 diabetes. Libraries were prepared by immunoSEQ multiplex PCR; TCRdb keeps only in-frame clonotypes and omits some of them. The profile shows fewer than 250,000 clones, around 68% of them singletons. Sample: naive CD4+ T cells from blood. These receptors all come from a man between 25 and 39 years old in good health. Both conserved end residues are part of each CDR3. The order of the fields is V gene, D gene, J gene, clone size, CDR3 DNA, CDR3 protein. The D gene is left open where the match is weak. A clone size is listed for some rows: how often the clone was seen (once, few, many), or a class if it is expanded.

>TRBV7-9|NA|TRBJ2-7|few
TGTGCCAGCAGCTTATCAGGCAGAAACGAGCAGTACTTC
CASSLSGRNEQYF
>TRBV28|NA|TRBJ2-3|once
TGTGCCAGCAGTTGGGGATACAGGGCCCTTGTGAGCACAGATACGCAGTATTTT
CASSWGYRALVSTDTQYF
>TRBV29-1|TRBD1|TRBJ2-3|NA
TGCAGCGTCGCTACGTGGGACAGAACCCCCACAGATACGCAGTATTTT
CSVATWDRTPTDTQYF
>TRBV29-1|TRBD1|TRBJ1-5|NA
TGCAGCGTTGAGCGCAGGGGGAGTCAGCCCCAGCATTTT
CSVERRGSQPQHF
>TRBV7-2|TRBD1|TRBJ1-1|NA
TGTGCCAGCAGCTTAGTGGACAGGGGGAAAACTGAAGCTTTCTTT
CASSLVDRGKTEAFF
>TRBV25-1|NA|TRBJ2-7|once
TGTGCCAGCAGTCCCTTCTTAGGGCCCTACGAGCAGTACTTC
CASSPFLGPYEQYF
>TRBV6-5|NA|TRBJ2-5|NA
TGTGCCAGCAGTTACTCGATCTCGGGCAGCCAAGAGACCCAGTACTTC
CASSYSISGSQETQYF
>TRBV11-3|TRBD2|TRBJ2-1|NA
TGTGCCAGCAGCCTTGGACTAGCGGCCTACAATGAGCAGTTCTTC
CASSLGLAAYNEQFF
>TRBV30|NA|TRBJ2-3|once
TGTGCCTGGAGCGCCCAGGGGTTGGCGACAGATACGCAGTATTTT
CAWSAQGLATDTQYF
>TRBV2|NA|TRBJ1-5|few
TGTGCCAGCAGTGACGACATTAGCAATCAGCCCCAGCATTTT
CASSDDISNQPQHF
>TRBV28|NA|TRBJ2-7|few
TGTGCCAGCAGAACGGGAGAGGGGGAAATCTACGAGCAGTACTTC
CASRTGEGEIYEQYF
>TRBV2|NA|TRBJ2-1|NA
TGTGCCAGCAGGCCCACCGAGATTTCCTACAATGAGCAGTTCTTC
CASRPTEISYNEQFF
>TRBV5-6|NA|TRBJ2-5|NA
TGTGCCAGCAGCAAACCTGGGATAGAGACCCAGTACTTC
CASSKPGIETQYF
>TRBV7-2|TRBD2|TRBJ2-1|few
TGTGCCAGCAGCCTCAGGACTAGCGGATACAATGAGCAGTTCTTC
CASSLRTSGYNEQFF
>TRBV6-5|NA|TRBJ2-7|few
TGTGCCAGCAGTTACTCTCACAGAAGCAGCTCCTACGAGCAGTACTTC
CASSYSHRSSSYEQYF
>TRBV29-1|NA|TRBJ2-2|NA
TGCAGCGCCGCGGGACAGACGAACACCGGGGAGCTGTTTTTT
CSAAGQTNTGELFF
>TRBV2|NA|TRBJ2-7|once
TGTGCCAGCAGTAACCAGGGCACGTCTACCTACGAGCAGTACTTC
CASSNQGTSTYEQYF
>TRBV29-1|TRBD2|TRBJ2-1|few
TGCAGCGTTGTGGTAAGCGGGAGGGCCGATGAGCAGTTCTTC
CSVVVSGRADEQFF
>TRBV28|TRBD2|TRBJ2-6|NA
TGTGCCAGCAGTACCACTAGCGGTGTTGGGACTGGGGCCAACGTCCTGACTTTC
CASSTTSGVGTGANVLTF
>TRBV5-1|NA|TRBJ2-1|few
TGCGCCAGCACGGTCGGGACCTACAATGAGCAGTTCTTC
CASTVGTYNEQFF
>TRBV11-2|NA|TRBJ2-1|NA
TGTGCCAGCAGCACCAATGAGCAGTTCTTC
CASSTNEQFF
>TRBV30|TRBD1|TRBJ1-2|NA
TGTGCCTGGGGACAGGGCTATGGCTACACCTTC
CAWGQGYGYTF
>TRBV4-1|TRBD2|TRBJ2-1|NA
TGCGCCAGCAGCCAAGGACTAGCGGACTACAATGAGCAGTTCTTC
CASSQGLADYNEQFF
>TRBV7-9|NA|TRBJ2-3|NA
TGTGCCAGCAGCTTGCGGGGTAGCACAGATACGCAGTATTTT
CASSLRGSTDTQYF
>TRBV30|NA|TRBJ2-1|NA
TGTGCCTGGGCTGGCGGTAGTGAGCAGTTCTTC
CAWAGGSEQFF
>TRBV29-1|TRBD2|TRBJ2-5|few
TGCAGCGCCCTGGGAAGGACTAGCGGGAGAACAGCCTGGGAGACCCAGTACTTC
CSALGRTSGRTAWETQYF
>TRBV15|NA|TRBJ2-7|NA
TGTGCCACCAGCGGCCGGACAGATTCCTACGAGCAGTACTTC
CATSGRTDSYEQYF
>TRBV9|NA|TRBJ1-2|NA
TGTGCCAGCAGCGTCGGTGGCCAGGCCCTCGATGGCTACACCTTC
CASSVGGQALDGYTF
>TRBV7-9|NA|TRBJ2-1|NA
TGTGCCAGCAGCTTAACATCAAAGGGGAATGAGCAGTTCTTC
CASSLTSKGNEQFF
>TRBV12-5|TRBD2|TRBJ2-1|NA
TGTGCTAGTGGTTTGAAGGGAGCAAGACTAGCGGGGATCGTGGATGAGCAGTTCTTC
CASGLKGARLAGIVDEQFF
>TRBV30|NA|TRBJ2-7|NA
TGTGCCTGGAGTGTCCTGTCACTGGGCTCCGACGAGCAGTACTTC
CAWSVLSLGSDEQYF
>TRBV6-5|NA|TRBJ2-4|NA
TGTGCCAGCAGCCCGCACCCGGACAGAAACATTCAGTACTTC
CASSPHPDRNIQYF
>TRBV29-1|NA|TRBJ1-1|NA
TGCAGCGTTGGTGTCGGGGGGAACACTGAAGCTTTCTTT
CSVGVGGNTEAFF
>TRBV30|NA|TRBJ2-6|NA
TGTGCCTGGGGACAGTCTGGGGCCAACGTCCTGACTTTC
CAWGQSGANVLTF
>TRBV5-1|TRBD2|TRBJ2-1|NA
TGCGCCAGCAGCACCGGACTAGAGACCTACAATGAGCAGTTCTTC
CASSTGLETYNEQFF
>TRBV11-2|NA|TRBJ2-3|once
TGTGCCAGCAGCCTTTCCCCGCGCGATACGCAGTATTTT
CASSLSPRDTQYF
>TRBV15|NA|TRBJ2-7|NA
TGTGCCACCAGCAGAGACCCAGGGAGAGACGAGCAGTACTTC
CATSRDPGRDEQYF
>TRBV14|TRBD2|TRBJ2-7|NA
TGTGCCAGCAGCCATCCGGGGTTAGCGGGGGCCTACGAGCAGTACTTC
CASSHPGLAGAYEQYF
>TRBV30|NA|TRBJ1-2|NA
TGTGCCTGGACTCCGCGCGAGGGGTATGGCTACACCTTC
CAWTPREGYGYTF
>TRBV5-4|NA|TRBJ2-6|few
TGTGCCAGCACCCTGGGGGGTTCCTCTGGGGCCAACGTCCTGACTTTC
CASTLGGSSGANVLTF
>TRBV7-9|NA|TRBJ2-3|NA
TGTGCCAGCAGCTCCGACTATGGACTGGGGACAGATACGCAGTATTTT
CASSSDYGLGTDTQYF
>TRBV10-3|TRBD2|TRBJ2-3|few
TGTGCCATCAGCCCCGGGACTAGCGGGGATACGCAGTATTTT
CAISPGTSGDTQYF
>TRBV30|NA|TRBJ1-1|few
TGTGCCTGGAGTGACGACACTGAAGCTTTCTTT
CAWSDDTEAFF
>TRBV10-3|NA|TRBJ2-3|NA
TGTGCCATCACCAACCGGGGTAGCACAGATACGCAGTATTTT
CAITNRGSTDTQYF
>TRBV7-2|NA|TRBJ2-2|NA
TGTGCCAGCAGTCTAGACAGGTGGAACACCGGGGAGCTGTTTTTT
CASSLDRWNTGELFF
>TRBV30|NA|TRBJ2-5|once
TGTGCCTGGAGGTGGGGAGCGGAAGAGACCCAGTACTTC
CAWRWGAEETQYF